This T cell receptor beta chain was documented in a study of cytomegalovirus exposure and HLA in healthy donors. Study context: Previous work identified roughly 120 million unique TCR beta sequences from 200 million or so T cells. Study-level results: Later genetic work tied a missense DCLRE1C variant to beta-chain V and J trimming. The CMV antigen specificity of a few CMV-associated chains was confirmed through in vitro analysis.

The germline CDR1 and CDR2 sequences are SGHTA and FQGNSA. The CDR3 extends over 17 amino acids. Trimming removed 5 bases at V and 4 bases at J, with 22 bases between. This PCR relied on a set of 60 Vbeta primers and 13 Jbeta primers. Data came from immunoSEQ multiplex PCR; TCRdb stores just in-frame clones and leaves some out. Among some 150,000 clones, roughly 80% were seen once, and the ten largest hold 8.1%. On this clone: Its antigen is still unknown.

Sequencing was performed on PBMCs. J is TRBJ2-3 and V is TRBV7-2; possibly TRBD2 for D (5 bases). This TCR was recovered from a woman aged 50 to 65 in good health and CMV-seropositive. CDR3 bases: TGTGCCAGCAGCGTACTAATTTGGCGAGGGATTCCAGATACGCAGTATTTT. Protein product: CASSVLIWRGIPDTQYF.